A single sample gave rise to the 16 T cell receptor beta chains below, sequenced in a study of blood T cell repertoires in COVID-19. Data came from immunoSEQ multiplex PCR; TCRdb stores just in-frame clones and leaves some out. The top ten clones hold approximately 5.7% of a sample with under 250,000 clones, 83% of them seen once. What was sequenced was peripheral blood. The receptor source for this set is a human donor in a cohort sampled during active COVID-19.

This chain links TRBV7-6 with TRBJ1-5; D gene unclear. Deletions cut 1 base from V and 1 base from J, with 14 bases between. The germline CDR1 and CDR2 sequences are SGHVS and FNYEAQ. This CDR3 contains 17 residues. DNA of the CDR3: TGTGCCAGCAGCTTAGAACCCTCGGGTGTAAGCAATCAGCCCCAGCATTTT. Protein sequence: CASSLEPSGVSNQPQHF. Full variable domain (remainder filled in from reference TRBV7-6 and TRBJ1-5): GAGVSQSPRYKVTKRGQDVALRCDPISGHVSLYWYRQALGQGPEFLTYFNYEAQQDKSGLPNDRFSAERPEGSISTLTIQRTEQRDSAMYRCASSLEPSGVSNQPQHFGDGTRLSIL.

The gene calls are TRBV5-1 and TRBJ2-3, with a weak D call TRBD2 (6 bases). CDR1 is SGHRS and CDR2 is YFSETQ in the germline V gene. V was shortened by 4 bases and J by 5 bases, with 14 bases between the two germline ends. There are 14 residues in the CDR3. CDR3 amino acids: CASSGGLSQDTQYF. The CDR3 coding sequence is TGCGCCAGCAGCGGGGGACTTAGCCAAGATACGCAGTATTTT.

The rearrangement uses TRBV7-2 and TRBJ2-7; possible D gene TRBD1, 6 bases. The ends were cut back, 6 bases at V and 7 bases at J, with 25 bases in the middle. CDR1 and CDR2 from the germline V gene are SGHTA and FQGNSA. The CDR3 totals 16 residues. DNA for the CDR3: TGTGCCAGCAGGCTGAACTCCTGGGACACCTCCTGGGAGCAGTACTTC. This encodes CASRLNSWDTSWEQYF.

The V and J genes are TRBV7-3 and TRBJ2-3; TRBD1 matches 8 bases. V gave up 5 bases and J gave up 0 bases; unmatched junction bases: 4. CDR1 and CDR2 from the germline V gene are SGHTA and FQGTGA. The CDR3 has 15 residues. CDR3 residues: CASSLGTGSTDTQYF. CDR3 DNA: TGTGCCAGCAGCCTAGGGACAGGAAGCACAGATACGCAGTATTTT. The full variable domain, its missing parts supplied by reference TRBV7-3 and TRBJ2-3, is GAGVSQTPSNKVTEKGKYVELRCDPISGHTALYWYRQSLGQGPEFLIYFQGTGAADDSGLPNDRFFAVRPEGSVSTLKIQRTERGDSAVYLCASSLGTGSTDTQYFGPGTRLTVL.

The V and J genes are TRBV28 and TRBJ1-1, with D unresolved. Germline-derived CDR1 and CDR2 are MDHEN and SYDVKM. V dropped 3 bases and J dropped 0 bases, with 14 bases sitting between them. The length of the CDR3 is 16 residues. The CDR3, as DNA: TGTGCCAGCAGTTTGCCATCCTTCGGGATGAACACTGAAGCTTTCTTT. Amino acid sequence: CASSLPSFGMNTEAFF.

The sample holds many counts of this clone. The chain carries TRBV3-1 (or the pseudogene TRBV3-2) and TRBJ2-7; weak D call: TRBD2 (5 bases). The germline gives CDR1 LGHDT, CDR2 YNNKEL (reference sequence). Trimming left V 10 bases short and J 2 bases short, with 12 bases between. The CDR3 has 12 amino acids. The CDR3 spells CATSRAAYEQYF. The DNA of the CDR3 is TGTGCCACCTCTAGAGCGGCCTACGAGCAGTACTTC.

This chain uses TRBV3-1 (or the pseudogene TRBV3-2) with TRBJ1-1; a possible D gene is TRBD1 (5 bases). Germline assignment: CDR1 LGHDT and CDR2 YNNKEL (reference sequence). The CDR3 extends over 14 amino acids. The V gene lost 1 base and the J gene lost 11 bases, with 17 bases spanning the gap. The chain's CDR3 is CASSQGKGAGSAFF. The CDR3 DNA is TGTGCCAGCAGCCAAGGTAAAGGGGCAGGTTCGGCTTTCTTT.

This sequence joins TRBV9 and TRBJ1-6; TRBD1 matches at 7 bases. Germline-derived CDR1 and CDR2 are SGDLS and YYNGEE. V gave up 4 bases and J gave up 0 bases; unmatched junction bases: 7. CDR3 length equals 17 residues. Here the CDR3 DNA reads TGTGCCAGCAGCCTGGGACAGTCGATCTCCTATAATTCACCCCTCCACTTT. Protein sequence: CASSLGQSISYNSPLHF. The full variable domain, with the rest looked up from reference TRBV9 and TRBJ1-6, is DSGVTQTPKHLITATGQRVTLRCSPRSGDLSVYWYQQSLDQGLQFLIQYYNGEERAKGNILERFSAQQFPDLHSELNLSSLELGDSALYFCASSLGQSISYNSPLHFGNGTRLTVT.

The chain carries TRBV6-2 or TRBV6-3 and TRBJ1-1, with TRBD1 as a possible D gene (5 bases). This CDR3 region has 16 residues. The germline gives CDR1 MNHEY, CDR2 SVGEGT. Trimming removed 2 bases at V and 1 base at J, with 14 bases between. In DNA form, the CDR3 reads TGTGCCAGCAGTTACAGAGACAGTCGACCGAACACTGAAGCTTTCTTT. This encodes CASSYRDSRPNTEAFF.

J is TRBJ2-1 and V is TRBV9, with 7 bases that match TRBD2. This CDR3 is built from 15 residues. V lost 4 bases and J lost 4; bases outside the gene matches: 8. Germline V lookup: CDR1 SGDLS, CDR2 YYNGEE. The CDR3 loop reads CASSRGGNGYNEQFF. CDR3 DNA sequence: TGTGCCAGCAGCCGCGGGGGAAATGGGTACAATGAGCAGTTCTTC. Using reference TRBV9 and TRBJ2-1 for the parts outside the CDR3, the full variable domain is DSGVTQTPKHLITATGQRVTLRCSPRSGDLSVYWYQQSLDQGLQFLIQYYNGEERAKGNILERFSAQQFPDLHSELNLSSLELGDSALYFCASSRGGNGYNEQFFGPGTRLTVL.

The V call is TRBV10-3, the J call TRBJ1-5; 7 positions agree with TRBD1. V shed 4 bases, J shed 10 bases, and the junction held 7 bases outside the gene matches. Germline V lookup: CDR1 ENHRY, CDR2 SYGVKD. This CDR3 has 13 amino acids. The CDR3 protein is CAISGGGLSPQHF. The CDR3 DNA is TGTGCCATCAGTGGAGGGGGCTTAAGCCCCCAGCATTTT.

This clone was observed a few times. This chain connects TRBV29-1 to TRBJ1-1, with 12 bases identical to TRBD1. CDR3 length: 14 residues. V dropped 3 bases and J dropped 6; count of bases not matched to a gene: 5. CDR1 is SQVTM, CDR2 ANQGSEA, per germline. The CDR3 region is CSVDRGQGASEAFF. In DNA form, the CDR3 reads TGCAGCGTTGATAGGGGACAGGGGGCCTCTGAAGCTTTCTTT.

The CDR3 DNA is TGCGCCAGCAGCCAAGAGGGGGGGACTAGCGGACAGACAGATACGCAGTATTTT. This translates into CASSQEGGTSGQTDTQYF. The chain uses TRBV4-1 and TRBJ2-3, with 11 bases lining up with TRBD2. Germline V gene data show CDR1 as MGHRA and CDR2 as YSYEKL. J gave up 3 bases and V 0 bases, and 8 bases lay outside the gene matches. This CDR3 contains 18 residues.

J is TRBJ1-3 and V is TRBV11-2; tentatively, D is TRBD1 (5 bases). V lost 5 bases and J 0 bases, leaving 20 bases between the germline ends. The CDR3 has 18 residues. Germline V gene sequence: CDR1 SGHAT, CDR2 FQNNGV. The CDR3: CASSPRGLLQSSGNTIYF. CDR3 nucleotide sequence: TGTGCCAGCAGCCCTAGGGGACTTTTACAGAGCTCTGGAAACACCATATATTTT.

The genes are TRBV7-2 and TRBJ2-1; TRBD2 is a possible D gene (7 bases). This CDR3 region has 14 residues. Germline loops: CDR1 SGHTA, CDR2 FQGNSA. V lost 5 bases to trimming and J lost 4 bases, with 12 bases between them. CDR3 sequence (DNA): TGTGCCAGCAGCGGGAGGGGGGGTTACAATGAGCAGTTCTTC. This codes for CASSGRGGYNEQFF.

The CDR3 DNA is TGTGCCAGCTCACCCGGAGCGGGGAGCACAGATACGCAGTATTTT. It codes for CASSPGAGSTDTQYF. The chain carries TRBV18 and TRBJ2-3; TRBD2 agrees at 7 bases. CDR1 is KGHSH, CDR2 LQKENI, per germline. This CDR3 is built from 15 residues. The J segment lost 0 bases and the V segment lost 3 bases, leaving 3 bases of the junction unmatched.